The T cell receptor beta chain described here comes from a study of breast tumors, draining lymph nodes, adjacent tissues. This clonotype was detected ten times or more. Between the trimmed V and J ends, which lost 3 bases and 4 bases, there was a span of 11 bases. The CDR3 contains 14 residues. The germline V gene encodes CDR1 SGDLS and CDR2 YYNGEE. Via MiXCR, TCRdb re-called the multiplex PCR reads, giving one row per CDR3 protein. The sample contains more than 50,000 distinct CDR3 sequences, around two fifths of which appear only once. This chain links TRBV9 with TRBJ1-3, with D possibly being TRBD1 (6 bases). Specimen: breast tumor tissue. The TCR sequence derives from a female donor with breast cancer. Some clones in this sample may be carry-over from other donors' samples. CDR3 region: CASSDSRGGNTIYF. CDR3 coding DNA: TGTGCCAGCAGCGATAGCAGGGGCGGAAACACCATATATTTT. Variable domain in full (rest from reference TRBV9 and TRBJ1-3): DSGVTQTPKHLITATGQRVTLRCSPRSGDLSVYWYQQSLDQGLQFLIQYYNGEERAKGNILERFSAQQFPDLHSELNLSSLELGDSALYFCASSDSRGGNTIYFGEGSWLTVV.